A selection of T cell receptor beta chains follows, all from one sample in a study of blood T cell repertoires in COVID-19. Repertoires were generated with immunoSEQ multiplex PCR, while TCRdb's copy carries only in-frame clones and drops some. The repertoire holds roughly 70,000 clones, less than 95% seen once, with roughly 0.47% in the top ten. Sequenced: peripheral blood. All receptors derive from a man aged 45 to 65 with COVID-19, enrolled during active disease. Both conserved end residues are part of each CDR3. A D gene is named only where the DNA matches it firmly. Clone size is given for some rows only: seen once, a few or many times, or a class if the clone is expanded.

d_call j_call v_call clone_size cdr3_nt cdr3_aa
TRBD2 TRBJ2-5 TRBV9 . TGTGCCAGCAGCGCCTATAGCGGGAGTAGGACCCAGTACTTC CASSAYSGSRTQYF
TRBD1 TRBJ2-7 TRBV7-6 . TGTGCCAGCAGCTCCTCCGGGACAGGGGTCCAGCAGCAGTACTTC CASSSSGTGVQQQYF
TRBD1 TRBJ2-1 TRBV6-5 . TGTGCCAGCAGGAAGACAGGGAATGAGCAGTTCTTC CASRKTGNEQFF
TRBD1 TRBJ1-4 TRBV15 . TGTGCCACCAGCAGAAGGCTCGGGCCAGGGGGGGAAAAACTGTTTTTT CATSRRLGPGGEKLFF
TRBD1 TRBJ2-7 TRBV7-9 . TGTGCCAGCAGCTCCCGGACAGGCGGGTACGAGCAGTACTTC CASSSRTGGYEQYF
TRBD1 TRBJ1-5 TRBV6-2/TRBV6-3 . TGTGCCAGCAGTGTCACCTCATACAGGGGGCGGCGCAATCAGCCCCAGCATTTT CASSVTSYRGRRNQPQHF
TRBD1 TRBJ1-5 TRBV29-1 . TGCAGCGGAGGGGGCGCGGGTCAGCCCCAGCATTTT CSGGGAGQPQHF
. TRBJ2-3 TRBV9 . TGTGCCAGCAGCGTACCCACAACAGATACGCAGTATTTT CASSVPTTDTQYF
. TRBJ1-5 TRBV28 . TGTGCCAGCAGTTCACCGAAAGGGGCAGGTCAGCCCCAGCATTTT CASSSPKGAGQPQHF
TRBD1 TRBJ2-1 TRBV3-1/TRBV3-2 . TGTGCCAGTACAGGGACAGGACACTACAATGAGCAGTTCTTC CASTGTGHYNEQFF
TRBD1 TRBJ1-6 TRBV2 few TGTGCCAGCACGAAGGGGAAGGGGGCGCGTTACTCACCCCTCCACTTT CASTKGKGARYSPLHF
TRBD1 TRBJ2-3 TRBV5-1 . TGCGCCAGCAGCTTGGAGGGGGCGCTTCCATCAGATACGCAGTATTTT CASSLEGALPSDTQYF
. TRBJ2-7 TRBV7-9 once TGTGCCAGCAGCCGTGGGGCGGGGGCCCACGAGCAGTACTTC CASSRGAGAHEQYF
. TRBJ1-3 TRBV30 . TGTGCCTGGAGTTCCGACGTTCGGGGTGGAAACACCATATATTTT CAWSSDVRGGNTIYF
TRBD1 TRBJ1-1 TRBV9 . TGTGCCAGCAGCCCCCGACAGGGGCCCAGAACTGAAGCTTTCTTT CASSPRQGPRTEAFF
. TRBJ1-5 TRBV27 . TGTGCCGGCAGTTTGGCGGGCGGAGGGCCCCAGCATTTT CAGSLAGGGPQHF
TRBD1 TRBJ1-2 TRBV9 . TGTGCCAGCAGCCGGGACAGGGGAAGCGTCTATGGCTACACCTTC CASSRDRGSVYGYTF
TRBD1 TRBJ2-5 TRBV19 . TGTGCCAGTAGTGCGGACAGGGAGGAGACCCAGTACTTC CASSADREETQYF
TRBD1 TRBJ1-1 TRBV4-1 . TGCGCCAGCAGCCAACCAGAGGGACAGGGGAACACTGAAGCTTTCTTT CASSQPEGQGNTEAFF
TRBD1 TRBJ1-2 TRBV12-3/TRBV12-4 . TGTGTCAGCAGTACGGACAGGAACTATGGCTACACCTTC CVSSTDRNYGYTF
. TRBJ1-1 TRBV11-2 . TGTGCCAGCAGCGCCCGGTGGGGCAGGGATGCCACTGAAGCTTTCTTT CASSARWGRDATEAFF
TRBD2 TRBJ2-7 TRBV6-1 . TGTGCCAGCAGTGAACTAGCGGGAGTTCCCTACGAGCAGTACTTC CASSELAGVPYEQYF
TRBD2 TRBJ2-2 TRBV10-1 . TGCGCCAGCAGTGAGTCCCCCCTAGCGGAGAACACCGGGGAGCTGTTTTTT CASSESPLAENTGELFF
TRBD1 TRBJ2-5 TRBV7-9 . TGTGCCAGCAGCCCACTCCCGGGACAGGAAGAAGAGACCCAGTACTTC CASSPLPGQEEETQYF
TRBD2 TRBJ2-3 TRBV18 . TGTGCCAGCTCACCAGCTAGCGGGGGGCCAATCTCTAGCACAGATACGCAGTATTTT CASSPASGGPISSTDTQYF
TRBD1 TRBJ2-7 TRBV6-1 . TGTGCCAGCAGTGGGGTCGGGGACAGGGCCTCCTACGAGCAGTACTTC CASSGVGDRASYEQYF
. TRBJ1-6 TRBV7-9 . TGTGCCAGCAGCCCGGGGGTGCGACGGGGATTGAATTCACCCCTCCACTTT CASSPGVRRGLNSPLHF
TRBD1 TRBJ1-5 TRBV6-6 . TGTGCCAGCAGTTACCCTACCGGGACAGGGGATCAGCCCCAGCATTTT CASSYPTGTGDQPQHF
. TRBJ1-3 TRBV7-6 . TGTGCCAGCAGCCCGACAGTCGGCTCTGGAAACACCATATATTTT CASSPTVGSGNTIYF
. TRBJ1-1 TRBV5-1 . TGCGCCAGCAGCTCCCCGGGCCTTAAAGGGGCCACTGAAGCTTTCTTT CASSSPGLKGATEAFF